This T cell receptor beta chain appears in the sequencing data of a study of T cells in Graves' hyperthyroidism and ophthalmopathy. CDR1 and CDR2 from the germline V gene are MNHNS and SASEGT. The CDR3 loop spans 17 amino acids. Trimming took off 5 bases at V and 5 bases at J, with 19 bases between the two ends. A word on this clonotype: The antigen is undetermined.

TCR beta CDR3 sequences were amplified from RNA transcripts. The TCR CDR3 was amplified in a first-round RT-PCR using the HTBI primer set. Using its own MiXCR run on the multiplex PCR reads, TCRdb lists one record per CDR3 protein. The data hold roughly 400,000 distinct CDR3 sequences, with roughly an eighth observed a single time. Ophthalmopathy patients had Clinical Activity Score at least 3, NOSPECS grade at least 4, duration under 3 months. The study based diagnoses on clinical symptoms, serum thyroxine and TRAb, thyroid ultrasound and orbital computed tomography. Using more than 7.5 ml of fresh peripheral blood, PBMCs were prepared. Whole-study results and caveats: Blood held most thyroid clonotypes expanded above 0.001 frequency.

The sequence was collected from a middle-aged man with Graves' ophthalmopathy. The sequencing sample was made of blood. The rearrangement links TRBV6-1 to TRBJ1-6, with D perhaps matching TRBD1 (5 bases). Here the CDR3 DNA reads TGTGCCAGCAGTACGCTCCGGGGCTTACCCCATAATTCACCCCTCCACTTT. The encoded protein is CASSTLRGLPHNSPLHF.